The clone carrying this T cell receptor (beta chain) appeared a few times. The sample comes from a study of spatial heterogeneity in lung cancer. This CDR3 is built from 14 residues. V was shortened by 4 bases and J by 7 bases, with 14 bases between the two germline ends. Germline assignment: CDR1 SGHDT and CDR2 YYEEEE. Each TCR cDNA molecule carried a unique molecular identifier. MiXCR, run by TCRdb on the 5' RACE reads, gives a single entry per CDR3 protein. Among some 85,000 distinct CDR3 sequences listed, more than 15% were seen once. Sample time point: sample taken at primary tumor resection. No cell sorting; template was whole RNA from tumor, lung tissue or PBMC.

This TCR was sampled from a male donor with early-stage non-small cell lung cancer. The specimen was PBMCs, collected at surgery. J is TRBJ1-4 and V is TRBV5-6, with D perhaps TRBD1 (6 bases). In DNA, the CDR3 is TGTGCCAGCAGCCGAGAGGGGGTCGGTGAAAAACTGTTTTTT. Its protein is CASSREGVGEKLFF. The full variable domain, in which reference TRBV5-6 and TRBJ1-4 provide the parts outside the CDR3, is DAGVTQSPTHLIKTRGQQVTLRCSPKSGHDTVSWYQQALGQGPQFIFQYYEEEERQRGNFPDRFSGHQFPNYSSELNVNALLLGDSALYLCASSREGVGEKLFFGSGTQLSVL.